Listed below are T cell receptor beta chains from one sample, sequenced in a study of glioma-infiltrating T cells after dendritic cell vaccination. Some clones are missing from TCRdb's copy, which holds only in-frame ones; the method was immunoSEQ multiplex PCR. Among tens of thousands of clones listed, 80% to 90% were seen once. The sequenced sample was blood, obtained after dendritic cell vaccination. The receptors derive from a human donor with glioblastoma. Each CDR3 is given with its conserved first and last residue. Fields, in order: CDR3 DNA, CDR3 protein, clone size, CDR3 length, J gene, V gene, D gene. D genes are given only for firm matches. Some rows mark clone size as missing; the rest say once, few, many or name a class of expanded clone.

TGCGCCAGCAGCTTGGGGCGGGGAGTCGGCACTGAAGCTTTCTTT CASSLGRGVGTEAFF NA 15 TRBJ1-1 TRBV5-1 NA
TGTGCCAGCAGCCCTCCCTGGGGGCGGGGGGACCAAGAGACCCAGTACTTC CASSPPWGRGDQETQYF NA 17 TRBJ2-5 TRBV9 TRBD2
TGCGCCAGCAGTAAGAGCGGGGGGCGCACAGATACGCAGTATTTT CASSKSGGRTDTQYF NA 15 TRBJ2-3 TRBV10-1 TRBD2
TGTGCCAGCAGCTCCCTGACTGCTAACCAACCCCGCACAGATACGCAGTATTTT CASSSLTANQPRTDTQYF once 18 TRBJ2-3 TRBV7-6 NA
TGTGCCAGCTCCCGGGGTAGAACTGAAGCTTTCTTT CASSRGRTEAFF NA 12 TRBJ1-1 TRBV6-5 NA
TGCGCCAGCAGCGAGGGACAGACTGGAAACACCATATATTTT CASSEGQTGNTIYF few 14 TRBJ1-3 TRBV10-1 TRBD1
TGTGCCAGCAGTTCCCCGGGGAACCTATACACTGAAGCTTTCTTT CASSSPGNLYTEAFF NA 15 TRBJ1-1 TRBV27 NA
TGTGCCAGCACCCGAGGGCCTGAGTCCTACGAGCAGTACTTC CASTRGPESYEQYF NA 14 TRBJ2-7 TRBV6-1 NA
TGTGCCAGCTCGACACTTTTTGCAACTAATGAAAAACTGTTTTTT CASSTLFATNEKLFF few 15 TRBJ1-4 TRBV27 NA
TGTGCCAGCAGTGAAAATGGTCTTGTGGCTCAGCCCCAGCATTTT CASSENGLVAQPQHF NA 15 TRBJ1-5 TRBV2 NA
TGTGCCAGCAGCACAGGGAAATACGGACTAGCGGTTAATGAGCAGTTCTTC CASSTGKYGLAVNEQFF NA 17 TRBJ2-1 TRBV5-6 TRBD2
TGTGCCAGCACCTTGGGAGACAATTCACCCCTCCACTTT CASTLGDNSPLHF NA 13 TRBJ1-6 TRBV6-5 NA
TGTGCCAGTAGTATCCCGTCTGGGGCCAACGTCCTGACTTTC CASSIPSGANVLTF NA 14 TRBJ2-6 TRBV19 NA
TGTGCCAGCAGCTTAAAGGGCGGGAGTACTTGGAATGAGCAGTTCTTC CASSLKGGSTWNEQFF NA 16 TRBJ2-1 TRBV7-3 TRBD2
TGTGCCAGCAGCCGGTTCGGGGAGGGGGATCAGCCCCAGCATTTT CASSRFGEGDQPQHF NA 15 TRBJ1-5 TRBV5-5 NA
TGTGCCAGCAGCTTAGCGACAGTTGGTGCTTTCTTT CASSLATVGAFF NA 12 TRBJ1-1 TRBV11-2 NA
TGTGCCAGCAATATATGGACTAGCGGGAGTGGCAATGAGCAGTTCTTC CASNIWTSGSGNEQFF once 16 TRBJ2-1 TRBV6-6 TRBD2
TGTGCCAGTGGACAGGGGGCCCACGAGCAGTACTTC CASGQGAHEQYF NA 12 TRBJ2-7 TRBV9 TRBD1
TGTGCCAGCAGTTCGCCCCTAGCGGGAGGTCGCAATGAGCAGTTCTTC CASSSPLAGGRNEQFF NA 16 TRBJ2-1 TRBV28 TRBD2
TGTGCCAGCAGCGGGACAGGCCGTTATAGCAATCAGCCCCAGCATTTT CASSGTGRYSNQPQHF NA 16 TRBJ1-5 TRBV2 TRBD1
TGTGCCAGCAGACCTAGCGGGAGAAGTGGCGAGCAGTACTTC CASRPSGRSGEQYF NA 14 TRBJ2-7 TRBV25-1 TRBD2
TGCAGCGTTGAGAGGGGGAGCACAGATACGCAGTATTTT CSVERGSTDTQYF NA 13 TRBJ2-3 TRBV29-1 NA
TGCGCCAGCAGAGGGGGACAGGCGGAAAAACTGTTTTTT CASRGGQAEKLFF once 13 TRBJ1-4 TRBV10-2 TRBD1
TGTGCCAGCAGCGTAGGTGGCAGCTACAATGAGCAGTTCTTC CASSVGGSYNEQFF NA 14 TRBJ2-1 TRBV9 NA
TGTGCCAGCAGCGCTAGCGGGAGAAAGGGCAATGAGCAGTTCTTC CASSASGRKGNEQFF NA 15 TRBJ2-1 TRBV6-6 TRBD2
TGCGCCAGCAGCTTGTCAGGGGATTGGGGAAATACTGAAGCTTTCTTT CASSLSGDWGNTEAFF NA 16 TRBJ1-1 TRBV5-1 NA
TGTGCCAGCAGCCCTAACCCCTACGAGCAGTACTTC CASSPNPYEQYF NA 12 TRBJ2-7 TRBV9 NA
TGTGCCTGGAGTCCCGACAGTCTTCGGGGCTACACCTTC CAWSPDSLRGYTF NA 13 TRBJ1-2 TRBV30 NA
TGTGCCAGCAGCTTAGCACAGGGGGGAAGCTCTGGAAACACCATATATTTT CASSLAQGGSSGNTIYF NA 17 TRBJ1-3 TRBV7-6 TRBD1
TGTGCCAGCAGCTTAGCTTCGGGGGTCTATGGCTACACCTTC CASSLASGVYGYTF once 14 TRBJ1-2 TRBV7-9 NA
TGTGCCAGCACCCTAGGCACAACTAACGGCTACACCTTC CASTLGTTNGYTF NA 13 TRBJ1-2 TRBV9 NA
TGTGCCAGCAGTGAACAGGCTGGTACGAACACCGGGGAGCTGTTTTTT CASSEQAGTNTGELFF NA 16 TRBJ2-2 TRBV2 NA
TGTGCCAGCAGCAAACGTACAGGGTGGCCCTGGGTCACAGATACGCAGTATTTT CASSKRTGWPWVTDTQYF NA 18 TRBJ2-3 TRBV21-1 NA
TGTGCCAGCAGCTTAAGTCCGAGAGAGCAGTACTTC CASSLSPREQYF NA 12 TRBJ2-7 TRBV7-2 NA
TGCAGCGTTGAAGAGGGTACCGGGACAGATGGCTACACCTTC CSVEEGTGTDGYTF NA 14 TRBJ1-2 TRBV29-1 TRBD1
TGTGCCAGCAGCGATAGCTACAATGAGCAGTTCTTC CASSDSYNEQFF NA 12 TRBJ2-1 TRBV5-6 NA
TGTGCCAGTAGCACCTGGACAGGGGGAAGGTATACGCAGTATTTT CASSTWTGGRYTQYF once 15 TRBJ2-3 TRBV19 TRBD1
TGCGCCAGCAGCAACGGGACAGGGGCCCATCGAGAGCAGTACTTC CASSNGTGAHREQYF NA 15 TRBJ2-7 TRBV5-1 TRBD1
TGTGCCAGCAGCGTAGGGTCAGGGGGCTCGTACGAGCAGTACTTC CASSVGSGGSYEQYF once 15 TRBJ2-7 TRBV9 TRBD1
TGTGCCAGTAGTACCTGGACAGGGGTGGAGACCCAGTACTTC CASSTWTGVETQYF NA 14 TRBJ2-5 TRBV19 TRBD1
TGTGCCATCAGAGGGACAGCAGATCCCAATGAGCAGTTCTTC CAIRGTADPNEQFF NA 14 TRBJ2-1 TRBV10-3 TRBD1
TGTGCCAGCAGCTACAGGACAGCGAACACTGAAGCTTTCTTT CASSYRTANTEAFF NA 14 TRBJ1-1 TRBV11-2 NA
TGTGCCACCAGACAGGGGGGGACCGGGGAGCTGTTTTTT CATRQGGTGELFF NA 13 TRBJ2-2 TRBV15 NA
TGCGCCAGCAGCGCTGGATGGGGGGGGGACATTCAGTACTTC CASSAGWGGDIQYF once 14 TRBJ2-4 TRBV5-1 TRBD2
TGTGCCAGCAGCCCCGACGGACAGGGGGTTACCTATGGCTACACCTTC CASSPDGQGVTYGYTF NA 16 TRBJ1-2 TRBV11-2 TRBD1
TGTGCCAGCAGCATTAGGACAGTCGATAGCAATCAGCCCCAGCATTTT CASSIRTVDSNQPQHF NA 16 TRBJ1-5 TRBV5-6 NA
TGTGCCATCAGTGAGTCGAGGGGGCAGCCTAGCTCCTACGAGCAGTACTTC CAISESRGQPSSYEQYF NA 17 TRBJ2-7 TRBV10-3 TRBD1
TGTGCCAGCAGTGAAGGCAGGGCTAACTATGGCTACACCTTC CASSEGRANYGYTF NA 14 TRBJ1-2 TRBV2 NA
TGTGCCAGCAGCCAAGATGGTAGTACTAGCGGTTACTACAATGAGCAGTTCTTC CASSQDGSTSGYYNEQFF NA 18 TRBJ2-1 TRBV4-2 TRBD2
TGTGCCAGCAGCGGGACAGAACCCTTAGCGGGAGTATACGAGCAGTACTTC CASSGTEPLAGVYEQYF NA 17 TRBJ2-7 TRBV28 TRBD2
TGCGCCAGCAGCGTGGGGGCCTACTACGAGCAGTACTTC CASSVGAYYEQYF NA 13 TRBJ2-7 TRBV5-1 NA
TGTGTCAGCAGCAATTACGGGGGGGCGAGGGACGAGCAGTACTTC CVSSNYGGARDEQYF NA 15 TRBJ2-7 TRBV6-6 TRBD2
TGTGCCAGCTCACCACCGGGACAGAGCATCTACGAGCAGTACTTC CASSPPGQSIYEQYF NA 15 TRBJ2-7 TRBV18 TRBD1
TGTGCCAGCATGCGACAGAAATTCGAGACCCAGTACTTC CASMRQKFETQYF once 13 TRBJ2-5 TRBV25-1 NA
TGTGCCAGCAGCCACGGACTAGCGGGAGGCCAAGAGACCCAGTACTTC CASSHGLAGGQETQYF NA 16 TRBJ2-5 TRBV7-6 TRBD2